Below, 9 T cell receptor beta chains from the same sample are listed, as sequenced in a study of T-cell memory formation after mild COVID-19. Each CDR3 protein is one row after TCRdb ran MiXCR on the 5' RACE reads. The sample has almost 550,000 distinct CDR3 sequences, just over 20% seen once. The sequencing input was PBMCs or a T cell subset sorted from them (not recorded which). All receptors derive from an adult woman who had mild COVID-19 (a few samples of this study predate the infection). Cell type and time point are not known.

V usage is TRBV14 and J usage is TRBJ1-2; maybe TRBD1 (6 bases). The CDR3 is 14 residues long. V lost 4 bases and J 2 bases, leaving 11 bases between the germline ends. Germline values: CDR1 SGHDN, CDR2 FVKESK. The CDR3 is CASSPWTENYGYTF. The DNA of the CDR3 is TGTGCCAGCAGCCCCTGGACAGAGAACTATGGCTACACCTTC.

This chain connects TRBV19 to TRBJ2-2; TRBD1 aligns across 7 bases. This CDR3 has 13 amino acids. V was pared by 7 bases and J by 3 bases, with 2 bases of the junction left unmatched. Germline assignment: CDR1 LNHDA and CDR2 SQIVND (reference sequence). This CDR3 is CASKGADTGELFF. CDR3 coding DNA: TGTGCCAGTAAGGGGGCCGACACCGGGGAGCTGTTTTTT.

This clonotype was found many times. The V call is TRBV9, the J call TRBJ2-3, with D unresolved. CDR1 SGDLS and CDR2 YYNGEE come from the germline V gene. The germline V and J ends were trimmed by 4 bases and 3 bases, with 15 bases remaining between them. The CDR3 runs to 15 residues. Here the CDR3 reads CASSPTPGRTDTQYF. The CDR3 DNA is TGTGCCAGCAGCCCCACCCCGGGCCGTACAGATACGCAGTATTTT. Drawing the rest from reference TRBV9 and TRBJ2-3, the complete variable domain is DSGVTQTPKHLITATGQRVTLRCSPRSGDLSVYWYQQSLDQGLQFLIQYYNGEERAKGNILERFSAQQFPDLHSELNLSSLELGDSALYFCASSPTPGRTDTQYFGPGTRLTVL.

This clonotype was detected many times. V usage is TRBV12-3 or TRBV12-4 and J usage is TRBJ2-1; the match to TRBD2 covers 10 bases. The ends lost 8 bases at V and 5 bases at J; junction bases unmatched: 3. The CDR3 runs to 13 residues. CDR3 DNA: TGTGCCAGCGGACTAGCGGACAACAATGAGCAGTTCTTC. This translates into CASGLADNNEQFF.

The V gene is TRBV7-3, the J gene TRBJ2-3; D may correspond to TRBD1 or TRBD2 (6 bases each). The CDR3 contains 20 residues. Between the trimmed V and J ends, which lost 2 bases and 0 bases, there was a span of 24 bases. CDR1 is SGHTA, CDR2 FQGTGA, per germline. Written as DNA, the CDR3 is TGTGCCAGCAGCTTACTTCCGAATTTTAAGGGGGGACAAAGCACAGATACGCAGTATTTT. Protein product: CASSLLPNFKGGQSTDTQYF.

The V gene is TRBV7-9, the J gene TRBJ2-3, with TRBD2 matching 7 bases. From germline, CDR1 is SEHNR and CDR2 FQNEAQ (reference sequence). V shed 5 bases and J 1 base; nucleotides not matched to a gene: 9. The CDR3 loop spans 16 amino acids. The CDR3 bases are TGTGCCAGCAGCCCCTGGGAGGGCGGGGGCACAGATACGCAGTATTTT. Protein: CASSPWEGGGTDTQYF.

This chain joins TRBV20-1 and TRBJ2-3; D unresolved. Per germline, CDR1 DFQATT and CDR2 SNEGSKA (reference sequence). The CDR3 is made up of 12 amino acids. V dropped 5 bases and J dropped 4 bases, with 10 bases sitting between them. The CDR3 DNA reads TGCAGTGCTTCCCGTCATCCAGATACGCAGTATTTT. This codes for CSASRHPDTQYF.

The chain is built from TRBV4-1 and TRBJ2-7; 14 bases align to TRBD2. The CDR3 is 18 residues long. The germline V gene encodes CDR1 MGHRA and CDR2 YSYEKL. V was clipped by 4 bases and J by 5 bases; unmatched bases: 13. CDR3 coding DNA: TGCGCCAGCAGCCCGGCGGGACTAGCGGGGGCCTCATCTAACGAGCAGTACTTC. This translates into CASSPAGLAGASSNEQYF.

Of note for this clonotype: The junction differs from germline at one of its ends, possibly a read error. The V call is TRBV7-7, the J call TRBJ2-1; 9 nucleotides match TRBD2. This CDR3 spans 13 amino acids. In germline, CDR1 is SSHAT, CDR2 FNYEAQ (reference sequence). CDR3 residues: CASSGGLLDEQFF. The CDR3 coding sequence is TGTGCTAGCAGCGGGGGGCTCCTGGACGAGCAGTTCTTC.